This is a list of T cell receptor beta chains from one sample in a study of shared clonotypes between healthy human individuals. This table comes from immunoSEQ multiplex PCR, and its TCRdb copy is limited to in-frame clones, with some not included. The repertoire holds about 1 million clones, about 74% seen once, with over 1.3% in the top ten. The sequencing sample was made of memory CD4+ T cells sorted from blood. These receptors were collected from a man younger than 30 in good health. CDR3s include the opening cysteine and the closing phenylalanine or tryptophan. Each record gives: J gene, D gene, V gene, clone size, CDR3 protein, CDR3 DNA. D genes are given only for firm matches. Clone size is not always given. Where it is, it says once, few, many or a class for expanded clones.

TRBJ1-1 NA TRBV5-1 NA CASSFKQATGTEAFF TGCGCCAGCAGCTTTAAGCAGGCCACCGGCACTGAAGCTTTCTTT
TRBJ1-4 NA TRBV6-5 NA CASSREGATNEKLFF TGTGCCAGCAGTCGCGAGGGGGCAACTAATGAAAAACTGTTTTTT
TRBJ1-6 NA TRBV6-5 few CASSSRGYNSPLHF TGTGCCAGCAGTTCGAGGGGTTATAATTCACCCCTCCACTTT
TRBJ1-4 NA TRBV7-6 NA CASSVAMGVGEKLFF TGTGCCAGCAGCGTTGCCATGGGGGTGGGAGAAAAACTGTTTTTT
TRBJ2-7 NA TRBV7-2 NA CASSADRWAYEQYF TGTGCCAGCAGCGCAGACAGGTGGGCCTACGAGCAGTACTTC
TRBJ1-1 NA TRBV2 NA CASRFTEAFF TGTGCCAGCAGATTCACTGAAGCTTTCTTT
TRBJ2-6 TRBD2 TRBV25-1 many CASSEWGGPGANVLTF TGTGCCAGCAGTGAATGGGGGGGTCCCGGGGCCAACGTCCTGACTTTC
TRBJ1-4 NA TRBV7-6 once CASSLGQRANEKLFF TGTGCCAGCAGCTTAGGACAGAGGGCTAATGAAAAACTGTTTTTT
TRBJ2-7 TRBD1 TRBV10-2 NA CASSERDRSSYEQYF TGCGCCAGCAGTGAAAGGGACAGGAGCTCCTACGAGCAGTACTTC
TRBJ2-7 NA TRBV28 once CASSPSGRPRMSEQYF TGTGCCAGCAGTCCTTCCGGAAGGCCAAGAATGTCCGAGCAGTACTTC
TRBJ1-2 NA TRBV11-2 NA CASSLVSGNPYGYTF TGTGCCAGCAGCTTAGTTTCGGGGAACCCCTATGGCTACACCTTC
TRBJ2-3 NA TRBV4-3 NA CASSQDASTDTQYF TGCGCCAGCAGCCAAGATGCAAGCACAGATACGCAGTATTTT
TRBJ2-2 NA TRBV18 NA CASSTGATGELFF TGTGCCAGCTCGACTGGGGCCACCGGGGAGCTGTTTTTT
TRBJ2-1 NA TRBV5-1 few CASSPGPAYNEQFF TGCGCCAGCAGTCCGGGTCCGGCCTACAATGAGCAGTTCTTC
TRBJ2-5 NA TRBV29-1 NA CSVVGSQETQYF TGCAGCGTTGTGGGCAGTCAAGAGACCCAGTACTTC
TRBJ1-1 NA TRBV5-6 once CASSLKGAAFF TGTGCCAGCAGCTTGAAGGGTGCAGCTTTCTTT
TRBJ2-3 NA TRBV7-3 NA CASSLRPLLGAGTDTQYF TGTGCCAGCAGCTTACGCCCCTTACTAGGGGCGGGCACAGATACGCAGTATTTT
TRBJ1-2 NA TRBV29-1 once CSVEPDGLYGYTF TGCAGCGTTGAACCAGACGGACTATATGGCTACACCTTC
TRBJ2-7 NA TRBV12-2 NA CASRLEQGRVEQYF TGTGCAAGTCGCTTAGAGCAGGGGAGGGTCGAGCAGTACTTC
TRBJ1-1 NA TRBV18 NA CASSPIIRRTGTEAFF TGTGCCAGCTCACCAATAATCCGCCGCACCGGCACTGAAGCTTTCTTT
TRBJ1-5 NA TRBV7-9 NA CASSLGAKQPQHF TGTGCCAGCAGCTTAGGGGCCAAACAGCCCCAGCATTTT
TRBJ2-1 TRBD1 TRBV29-1 NA CSVGTGVVGEQFF TGCAGCGTGGGGACAGGGGTCGTGGGCGAGCAGTTCTTC
TRBJ1-2 NA TRBV30 NA CACHYSGGSYTF TGTGCCTGCCACTATTCGGGGGGAAGCTACACCTTC
TRBJ1-3 NA TRBV6-1 NA CASSEAPGNTIYF TGTGCCAGCAGTGAAGCACCTGGAAACACCATATATTTT
TRBJ1-3 NA TRBV9 NA CASSVEGGSGNTIYF TGTGCCAGCAGCGTAGAGGGGGGCTCTGGAAACACCATATATTTT
TRBJ2-7 TRBD1 TRBV11-2 NA CASSLVPPGTGGDEQYF TGTGCCAGCAGCTTAGTCCCTCCCGGGACAGGGGGCGACGAGCAGTACTTC
TRBJ1-3 NA TRBV4-1 NA CASSQVGRASGNTIYF TGCGCCAGCAGCCAAGTAGGAAGGGCCTCTGGAAACACCATATATTTT
TRBJ2-3 TRBD1 TRBV30 NA CAWRPIRRGGPGTDTQYF TGTGCCTGGAGACCGATAAGACGAGGGGGCCCCGGCACAGATACGCAGTATTTT
TRBJ1-4 NA TRBV5-1 once CASSLDSASTNEKLFF TGCGCCAGCAGCCTGGACAGTGCGTCAACTAATGAAAAACTGTTTTTT
TRBJ2-2 TRBD2 TRBV5-8 NA CASSYLTSGNTGELFF TGTGCCAGCAGTTATTTGACTAGCGGTAACACCGGGGAGCTGTTTTTT
TRBJ1-5 NA TRBV5-1 NA CASSLGSNQPQHF TGCGCCAGCAGCTTGGGTTCCAATCAGCCCCAGCATTTT
TRBJ2-2 TRBD1 TRBV28 NA CASSLWVIITGTGSTGELFF TGTGCCAGCAGTTTGTGGGTCATAATAACCGGGACAGGGTCCACCGGGGAGCTGTTTTTT
TRBJ2-1 TRBD2 TRBV7-9 NA CASSPRVGLAGRDEQFF TGTGCCAGCAGCCCCCGGGTCGGTCTAGCGGGACGGGATGAGCAGTTCTTC
TRBJ1-1 NA TRBV30 few CAWSADRNTEAFF TGTGCCTGGAGTGCCGACAGGAACACTGAAGCTTTCTTT
TRBJ2-1 TRBD2 TRBV7-2 NA CASRFVAGGINEQFF TGTGCCAGCAGGTTTGTAGCGGGGGGAATAAATGAGCAGTTCTTC
TRBJ2-2 NA TRBV2 NA CASRAGTSATGELFF TGTGCCAGCAGGGCCGGGACCAGCGCCACCGGGGAGCTGTTTTTT
TRBJ1-1 NA TRBV18 NA CASSPPVGGPGSNTEAFF TGTGCCAGCTCACCACCGGTAGGGGGGCCAGGTAGCAACACTGAAGCTTTCTTT
TRBJ2-1 TRBD2 TRBV5-1 NA CASSLGSGRLSEQFF TGCGCCAGCAGCTTGGGAAGCGGGAGGTTGAGTGAGCAGTTCTTC
TRBJ2-1 TRBD1 TRBV27 NA CASSNPGQRDEQFF TGTGCCAGCAGTAACCCGGGACAGAGAGATGAGCAGTTCTTC
TRBJ1-1 NA TRBV11-2 NA CASRLDRLNTEAFF TGTGCCAGCAGACTGGACAGATTAAACACTGAAGCTTTCTTT
TRBJ1-1 TRBD1 TRBV11-2 few CASSPTGAGTEAFF TGTGCCAGCAGCCCAACAGGGGCAGGCACTGAAGCTTTCTTT
TRBJ1-1 NA TRBV6-1 NA CASSSEAFF TGTGCCAGCAGTTCTGAAGCTTTCTTT
TRBJ1-2 NA TRBV5-1 NA CASSLEGGRGYGYTF TGCGCCAGCAGCTTGGAAGGTGGCAGAGGATATGGCTACACCTTC
TRBJ1-3 TRBD1 TRBV19 NA CATIERGGIGNTIYF TGTGCCACTATAGAGAGAGGGGGCATCGGAAACACCATATATTTT
TRBJ1-5 NA TRBV6-1 NA CASSGQASREPQHF TGTGCCAGCAGTGGACAGGCCTCTAGGGAGCCCCAGCATTTT
TRBJ2-2 NA TRBV7-2 NA CASSLQGPSTGELFF TGTGCCAGCAGCTTGCAGGGCCCAAGCACCGGGGAGCTGTTTTTT
TRBJ1-6 NA TRBV7-3 NA CASSKQGYNSPLHF TGTGCCAGCAGCAAACAGGGCTATAATTCACCCCTCCACTTT
TRBJ2-7 NA TRBV30 NA CAWVDSYEQYF TGTGCCTGGGTAGACAGCTACGAGCAGTACTTC
TRBJ2-3 TRBD2 TRBV7-2 NA CASSLDGTSREYF TGTGCCAGCAGCTTAGATGGGACTAGTCGTGAGTATTTT
TRBJ1-1 NA TRBV7-2 NA CASSPSRGGAFF TGTGCCAGCAGCCCATCTAGAGGGGGAGCTTTCTTT
TRBJ2-1 NA TRBV7-2 many CASSLEGATYNEQFF TGTGCCAGCAGCTTAGAAGGGGCTACCTACAATGAGCAGTTCTTC
TRBJ1-1 NA TRBV10-3 NA CAISDQRGTEAFF TGTGCCATCAGTGATCAGAGAGGCACTGAAGCTTTCTTT
TRBJ1-6 TRBD1 TRBV7-9 NA CASSPGGLRGISPLHF TGTGCCAGCAGCCCAGGGGGCCTAAGGGGAATTTCACCCCTCCACTTT
TRBJ1-1 NA TRBV30 NA CAWSLETANTEAFF TGTGCCTGGAGTTTGGAGACAGCGAACACTGAAGCTTTCTTT